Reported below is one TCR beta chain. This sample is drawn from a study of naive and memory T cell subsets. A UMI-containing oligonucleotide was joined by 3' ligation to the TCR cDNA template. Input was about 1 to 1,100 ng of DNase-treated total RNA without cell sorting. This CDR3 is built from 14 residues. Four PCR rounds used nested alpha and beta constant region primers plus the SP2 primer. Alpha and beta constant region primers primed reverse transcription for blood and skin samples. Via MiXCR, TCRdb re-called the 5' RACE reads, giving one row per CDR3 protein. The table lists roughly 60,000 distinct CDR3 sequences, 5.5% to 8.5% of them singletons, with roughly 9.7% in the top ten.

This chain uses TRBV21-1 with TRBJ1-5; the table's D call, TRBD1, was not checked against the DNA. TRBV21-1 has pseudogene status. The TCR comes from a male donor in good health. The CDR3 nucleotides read TGTGCCAGCAGCAAGTCTTCCCAGGGACAGCCCCAGCATTTT. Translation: CASSKSSQGQPQHF.